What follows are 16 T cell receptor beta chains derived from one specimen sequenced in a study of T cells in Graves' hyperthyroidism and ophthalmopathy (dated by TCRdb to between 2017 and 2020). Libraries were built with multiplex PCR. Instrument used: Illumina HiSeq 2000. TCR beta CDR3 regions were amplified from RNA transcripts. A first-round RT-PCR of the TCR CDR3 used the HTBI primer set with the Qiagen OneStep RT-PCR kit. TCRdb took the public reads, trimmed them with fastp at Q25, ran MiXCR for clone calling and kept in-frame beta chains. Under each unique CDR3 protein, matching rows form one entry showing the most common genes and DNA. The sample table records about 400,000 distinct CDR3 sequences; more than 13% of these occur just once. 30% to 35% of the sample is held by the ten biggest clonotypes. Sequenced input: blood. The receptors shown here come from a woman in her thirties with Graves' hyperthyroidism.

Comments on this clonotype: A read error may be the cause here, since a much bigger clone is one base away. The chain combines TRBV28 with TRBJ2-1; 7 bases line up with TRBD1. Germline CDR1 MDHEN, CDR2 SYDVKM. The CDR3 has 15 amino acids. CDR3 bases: TGTGCCGGCAGGGCTCCGACAGGGTCATCCCATGAGCAGTTCTTC. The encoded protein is CAGRAPTGSSHEQFF.

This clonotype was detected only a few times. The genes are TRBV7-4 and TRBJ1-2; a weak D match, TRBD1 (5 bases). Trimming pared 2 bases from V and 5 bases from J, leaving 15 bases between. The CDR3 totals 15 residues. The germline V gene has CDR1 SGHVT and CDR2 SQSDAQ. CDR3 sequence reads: CASSLFPQGHYGYTF. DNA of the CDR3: TGTGCCAGCAGCTTATTCCCGCAGGGTCATTATGGCTACACCTTC. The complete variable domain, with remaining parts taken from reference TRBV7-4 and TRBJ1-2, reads GAGVSQSPRYKVAKRGRDVALRCDSISGHVTLYWYRQTLGQGSEVLTYSQSDAQRDKSGRPSGRFSAERPERSVSTLKIQRTEQGDSAVYLCASSLFPQGHYGYTFGSGTRLTVV.

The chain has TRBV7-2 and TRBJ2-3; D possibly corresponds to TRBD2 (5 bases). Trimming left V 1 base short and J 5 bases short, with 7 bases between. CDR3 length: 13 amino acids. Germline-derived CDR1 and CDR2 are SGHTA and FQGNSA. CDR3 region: CASSLVGGDTQYF. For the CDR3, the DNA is TGTGCCAGCAGCTTAGTAGGAGGAGATACGCAGTATTTT. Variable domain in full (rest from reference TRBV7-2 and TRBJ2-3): GAGVSQSPSNKVTEKGKDVELRCDPISGHTALYWYRQSLGQGLEFLIYFQGNSAPDKSGLPSDRFSAERTGGSVSTLTIQRTQQEDSAVYLCASSLVGGDTQYFGPGTRLTVL.

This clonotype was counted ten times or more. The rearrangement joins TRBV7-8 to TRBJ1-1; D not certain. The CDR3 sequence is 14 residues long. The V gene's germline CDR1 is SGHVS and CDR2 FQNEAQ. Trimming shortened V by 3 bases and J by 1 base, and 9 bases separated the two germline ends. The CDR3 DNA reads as TGTGCCAGCAGCTTGGGCGACCGGAACACTGAAGCTTTCTTT. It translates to CASSLGDRNTEAFF. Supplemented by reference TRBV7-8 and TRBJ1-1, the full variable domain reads GAGVSQSPRYKVAKRGQDVALRCDPISGHVSLFWYQQALGQGPEFLTYFQNEAQLDKSGLPSDRFFAERPEGSVSTLKIQRTQQEDSAVYLCASSLGDRNTEAFFGQGTRLTVV.

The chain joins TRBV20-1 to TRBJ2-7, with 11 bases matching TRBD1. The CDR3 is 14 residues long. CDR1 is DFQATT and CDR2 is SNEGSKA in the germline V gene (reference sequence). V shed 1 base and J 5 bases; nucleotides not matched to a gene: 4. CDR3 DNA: TGCAGTGCTAGAGGTGGACAGGGGGCCCACGAGCAGTACTTC. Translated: CSARGGQGAHEQYF.

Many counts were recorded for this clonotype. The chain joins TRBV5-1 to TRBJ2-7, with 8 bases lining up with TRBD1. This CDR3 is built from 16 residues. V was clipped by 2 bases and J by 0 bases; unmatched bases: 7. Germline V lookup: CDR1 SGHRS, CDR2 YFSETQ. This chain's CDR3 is CASSFSETGASYEQYF. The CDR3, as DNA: TGCGCCAGCAGCTTTTCCGAGACAGGGGCCTCCTACGAGCAGTACTTC. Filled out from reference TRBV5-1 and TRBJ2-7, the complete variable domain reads KAGVTQTPRYLIKTRGQQVTLSCSPISGHRSVSWYQQTPGQGLQFLFEYFSETQRNKGNFPGRFSGRQFSNSRSEMNVSTLELGDSALYLCASSFSETGASYEQYFGPGTRLTVT.

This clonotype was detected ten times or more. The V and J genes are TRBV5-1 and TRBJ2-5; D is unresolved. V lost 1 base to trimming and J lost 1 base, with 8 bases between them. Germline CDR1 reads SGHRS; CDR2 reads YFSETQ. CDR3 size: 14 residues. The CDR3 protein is CASSLTLAQETQYF. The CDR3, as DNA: TGCGCCAGCAGCTTGACCTTGGCCCAAGAGACCCAGTACTTC.

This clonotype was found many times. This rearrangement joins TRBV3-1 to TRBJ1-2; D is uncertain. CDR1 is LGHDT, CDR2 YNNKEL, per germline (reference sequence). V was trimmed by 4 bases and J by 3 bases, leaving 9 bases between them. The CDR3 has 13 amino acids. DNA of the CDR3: TGTGCCAGCAGCCTTCAGGCGGACTATGGCTACACCTTC. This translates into CASSLQADYGYTF.

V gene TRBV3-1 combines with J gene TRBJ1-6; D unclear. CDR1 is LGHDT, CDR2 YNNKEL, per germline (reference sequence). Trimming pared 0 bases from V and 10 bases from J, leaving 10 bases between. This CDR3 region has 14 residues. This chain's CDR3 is CASSQDSRYSPLHF. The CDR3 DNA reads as TGTGCCAGCAGCCAAGATTCCAGGTACTCACCCCTCCACTTT.

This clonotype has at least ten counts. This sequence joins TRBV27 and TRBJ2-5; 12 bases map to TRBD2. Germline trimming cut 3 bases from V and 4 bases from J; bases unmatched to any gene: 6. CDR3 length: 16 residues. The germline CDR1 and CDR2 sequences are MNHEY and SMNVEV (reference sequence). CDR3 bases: TGTGCCAGCAGTTTTTACCCGGGACTAGCGGGAGAGACCCAGTACTTC. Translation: CASSFYPGLAGETQYF.

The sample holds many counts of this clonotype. The CDR3 coding sequence is TGTGCCTGGAATCTAGCGACGCTAATCGGTGAGCAGTTCTTC. As protein: CAWNLATLIGEQFF. J is TRBJ2-1 and V is TRBV30; TRBD2 might be the D (6 bases). There are 14 residues in the CDR3. CDR1 and CDR2 (germline): GTSNPN, SVGIG (reference sequence). Trimming shortened V by 4 bases and J by 9 bases, and 19 bases separated the two germline ends. Complete variable domain (other parts from reference TRBV30 and TRBJ2-1): SQTIHQWPATLVQPVGSPLSLECTVEGTSNPNLYWYRQAAGRGLQLLFYSVGIGQISSEVPQNLSASRPQDRQFILSSKKLLLSDSGFYLCAWNLATLIGEQFFGPGTRLTVL.

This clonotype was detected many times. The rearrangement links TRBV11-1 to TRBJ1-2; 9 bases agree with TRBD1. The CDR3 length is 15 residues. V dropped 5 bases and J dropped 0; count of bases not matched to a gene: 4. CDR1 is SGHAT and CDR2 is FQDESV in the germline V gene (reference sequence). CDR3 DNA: TGTGCCAGCAGCGCTCGGACAGGGGCTAACTATGGCTACACCTTC. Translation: CASSARTGANYGYTF. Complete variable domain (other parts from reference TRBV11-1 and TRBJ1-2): EAEVAQSPRYKITEKSQAVAFWCDPISGHATLYWYRQILGQGPELLVQFQDESVVDDSQLPKDRFSAERLKGVDSTLKIQPAELGDSAMYLCASSARTGANYGYTFGSGTRLTVV.

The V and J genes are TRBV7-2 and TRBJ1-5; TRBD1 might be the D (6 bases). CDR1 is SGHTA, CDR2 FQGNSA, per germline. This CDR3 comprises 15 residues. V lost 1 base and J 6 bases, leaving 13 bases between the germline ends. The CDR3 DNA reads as TGTGCCAGCAGCTTAGAGGGCGCCAGGGGTCAGCCCCAGCATTTT. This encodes CASSLEGARGQPQHF. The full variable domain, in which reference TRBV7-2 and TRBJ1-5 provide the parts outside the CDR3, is GAGVSQSPSNKVTEKGKDVELRCDPISGHTALYWYRQSLGQGLEFLIYFQGNSAPDKSGLPSDRFSAERTGGSVSTLTIQRTQQEDSAVYLCASSLEGARGQPQHFGDGTRLSIL.

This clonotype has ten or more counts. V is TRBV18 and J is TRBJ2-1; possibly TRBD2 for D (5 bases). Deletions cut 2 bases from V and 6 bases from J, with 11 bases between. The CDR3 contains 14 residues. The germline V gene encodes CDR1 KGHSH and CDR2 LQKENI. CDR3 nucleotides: TGTGCCAGCTCACCAAGTGGAGGTCGCAATGAGCAGTTCTTC. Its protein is CASSPSGGRNEQFF.

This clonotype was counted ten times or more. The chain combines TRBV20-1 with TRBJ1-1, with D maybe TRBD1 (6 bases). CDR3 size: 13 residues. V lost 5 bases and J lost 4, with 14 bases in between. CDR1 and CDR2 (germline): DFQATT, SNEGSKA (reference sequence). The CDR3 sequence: CSASQGRGTEAFF. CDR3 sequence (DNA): TGCAGTGCTTCCCAGGGGCGGGGCACTGAAGCTTTCTTT.

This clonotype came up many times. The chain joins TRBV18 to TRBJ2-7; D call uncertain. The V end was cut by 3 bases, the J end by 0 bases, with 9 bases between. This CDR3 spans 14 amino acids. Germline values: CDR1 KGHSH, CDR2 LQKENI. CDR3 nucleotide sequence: TGTGCCAGCTCACCTCCATTGAGCTCCTACGAGCAGTACTTC. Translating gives CASSPPLSSYEQYF.